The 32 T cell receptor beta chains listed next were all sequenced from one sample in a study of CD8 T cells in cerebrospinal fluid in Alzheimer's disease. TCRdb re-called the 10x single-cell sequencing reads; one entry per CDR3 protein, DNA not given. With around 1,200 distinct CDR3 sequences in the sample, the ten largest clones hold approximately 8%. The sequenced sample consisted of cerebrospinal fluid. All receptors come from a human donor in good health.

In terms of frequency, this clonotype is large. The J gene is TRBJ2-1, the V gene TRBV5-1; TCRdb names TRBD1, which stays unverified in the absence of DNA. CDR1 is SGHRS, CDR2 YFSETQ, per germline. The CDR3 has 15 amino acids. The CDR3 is CASSPGTAAYNEQFF.

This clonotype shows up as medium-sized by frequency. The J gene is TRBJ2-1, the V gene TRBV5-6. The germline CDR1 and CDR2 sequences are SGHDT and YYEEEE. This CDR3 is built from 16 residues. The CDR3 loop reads CASSRTTGSSYNEQFF.

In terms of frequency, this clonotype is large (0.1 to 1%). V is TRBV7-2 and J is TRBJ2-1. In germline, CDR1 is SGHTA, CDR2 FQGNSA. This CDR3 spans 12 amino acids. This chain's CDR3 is CASSFYNGEQFF. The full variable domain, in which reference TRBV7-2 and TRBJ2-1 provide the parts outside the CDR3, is GAGVSQSPSNKVTEKGKDVELRCDPISGHTALYWYRQSLGQGLEFLIYFQGNSAPDKSGLPSDRFSAERTGGSVSTLTIQRTQQEDSAVYLCASSFYNGEQFFGPGTRLTVL.

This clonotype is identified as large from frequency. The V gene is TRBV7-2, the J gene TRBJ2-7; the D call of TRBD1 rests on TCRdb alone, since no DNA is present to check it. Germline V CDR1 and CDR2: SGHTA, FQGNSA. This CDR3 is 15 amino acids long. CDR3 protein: CASSSAGTGSYEQYF.

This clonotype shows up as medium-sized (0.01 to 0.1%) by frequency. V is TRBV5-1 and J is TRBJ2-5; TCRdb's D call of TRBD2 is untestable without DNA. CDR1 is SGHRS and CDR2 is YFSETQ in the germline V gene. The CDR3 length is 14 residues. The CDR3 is CASSLAGPQETQYF.

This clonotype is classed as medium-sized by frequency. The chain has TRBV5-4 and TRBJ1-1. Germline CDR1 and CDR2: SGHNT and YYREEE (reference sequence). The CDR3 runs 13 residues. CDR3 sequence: CASSLKVTTEAFF.

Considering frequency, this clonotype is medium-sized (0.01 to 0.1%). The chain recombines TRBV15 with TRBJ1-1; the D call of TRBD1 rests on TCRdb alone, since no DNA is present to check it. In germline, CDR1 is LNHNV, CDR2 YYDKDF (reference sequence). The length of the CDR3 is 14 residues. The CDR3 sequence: CATSRVQGFTEAFF. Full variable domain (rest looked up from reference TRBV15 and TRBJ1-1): DAMVIQNPRYQVTQFGKPVTLSCSQTLNHNVMYWYQQKSSQAPKLLFHYYDKDFNNEADTPDNFQSRRPNTSFCFLDIRSPGLGDTAMYLCATSRVQGFTEAFFGQGTRLTVV.

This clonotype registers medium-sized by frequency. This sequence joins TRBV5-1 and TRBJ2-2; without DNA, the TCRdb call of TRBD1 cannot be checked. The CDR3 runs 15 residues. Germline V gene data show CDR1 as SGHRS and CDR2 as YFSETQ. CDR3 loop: CASSAGTGGTGELFF.

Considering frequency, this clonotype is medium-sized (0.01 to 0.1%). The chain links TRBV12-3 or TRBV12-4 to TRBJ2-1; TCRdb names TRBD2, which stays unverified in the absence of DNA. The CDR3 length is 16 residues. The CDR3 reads CASSLGGLAGRGEQFF.

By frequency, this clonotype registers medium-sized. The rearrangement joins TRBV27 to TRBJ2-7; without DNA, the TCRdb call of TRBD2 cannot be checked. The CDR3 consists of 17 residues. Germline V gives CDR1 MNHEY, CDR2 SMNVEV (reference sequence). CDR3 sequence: CASSLSGGLQRRGEQYF.

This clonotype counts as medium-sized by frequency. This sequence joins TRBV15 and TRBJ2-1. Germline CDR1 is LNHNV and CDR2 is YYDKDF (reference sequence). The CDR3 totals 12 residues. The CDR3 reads CATSARYNEQFF.

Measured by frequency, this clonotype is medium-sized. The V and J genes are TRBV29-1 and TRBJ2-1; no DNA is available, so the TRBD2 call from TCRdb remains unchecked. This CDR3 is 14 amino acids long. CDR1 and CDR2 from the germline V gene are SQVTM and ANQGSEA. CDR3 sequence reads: CSVSTSQAYNEQFF.

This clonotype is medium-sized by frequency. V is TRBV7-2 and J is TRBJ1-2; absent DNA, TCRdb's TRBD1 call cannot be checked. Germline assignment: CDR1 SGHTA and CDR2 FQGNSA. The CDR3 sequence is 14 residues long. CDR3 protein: CASSVPGQIYGYTF.

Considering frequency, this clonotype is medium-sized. The CDR3 protein is CSVEDSSYEQYF. V and J are TRBV29-1 and TRBJ2-7. Germline-derived CDR1 and CDR2 are SQVTM and ANQGSEA. The CDR3 covers 12 residues.

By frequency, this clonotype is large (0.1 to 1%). CDR3 protein: CASSQDELVYYF. The rearrangement uses TRBV3-1 and TRBJ2-7. This CDR3 region has 12 residues. Germline V gives CDR1 LGHDT, CDR2 YNNKEL (reference sequence).

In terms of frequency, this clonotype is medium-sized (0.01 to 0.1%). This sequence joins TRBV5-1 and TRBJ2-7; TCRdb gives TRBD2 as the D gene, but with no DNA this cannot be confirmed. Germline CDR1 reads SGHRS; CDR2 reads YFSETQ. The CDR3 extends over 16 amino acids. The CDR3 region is CASSLGGLADSYEQYF.

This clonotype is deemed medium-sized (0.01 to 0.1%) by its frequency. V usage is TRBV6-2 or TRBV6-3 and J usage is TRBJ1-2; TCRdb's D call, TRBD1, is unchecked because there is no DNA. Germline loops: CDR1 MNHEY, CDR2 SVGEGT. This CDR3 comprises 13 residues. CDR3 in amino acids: CASSSEDSYGYTF.

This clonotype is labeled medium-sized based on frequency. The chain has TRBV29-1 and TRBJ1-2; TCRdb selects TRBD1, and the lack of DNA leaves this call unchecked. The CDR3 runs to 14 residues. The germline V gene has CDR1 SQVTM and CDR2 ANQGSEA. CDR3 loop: CSAQGDRGHYGYTF. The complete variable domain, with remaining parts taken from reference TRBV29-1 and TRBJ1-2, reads SAVISQKPSRDICQRGTSLTIQCQVDSQVTMMFWYRQQPGQSLTLIATANQGSEATYESGFVIDKFPISRPNLTFSTLTVSNMSPEDSSIYLCSAQGDRGHYGYTFGSGTRLTVV.

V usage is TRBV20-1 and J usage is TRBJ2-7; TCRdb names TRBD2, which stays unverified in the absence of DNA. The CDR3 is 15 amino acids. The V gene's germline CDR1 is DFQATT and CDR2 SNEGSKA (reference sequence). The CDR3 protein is CSARAPTSGTYEQYF.

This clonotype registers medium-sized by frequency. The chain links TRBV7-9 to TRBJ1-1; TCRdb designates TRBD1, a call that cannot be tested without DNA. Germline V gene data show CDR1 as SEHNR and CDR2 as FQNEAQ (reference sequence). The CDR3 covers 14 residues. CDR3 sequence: CASHLIAGDTEAFF.

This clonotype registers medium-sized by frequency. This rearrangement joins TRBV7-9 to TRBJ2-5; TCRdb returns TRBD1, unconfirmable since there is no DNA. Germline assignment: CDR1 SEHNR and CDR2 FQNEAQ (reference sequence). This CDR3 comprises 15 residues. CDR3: CASSPRGQVLETQYF.

The CDR3 is CASSETGHLNSPLHF. The V gene is TRBV18, the J gene TRBJ1-6; TCRdb calls TRBD1, which cannot be checked without DNA. Germline V gene data show CDR1 as KGHSH and CDR2 as LQKENI. The length of the CDR3 is 15 residues.

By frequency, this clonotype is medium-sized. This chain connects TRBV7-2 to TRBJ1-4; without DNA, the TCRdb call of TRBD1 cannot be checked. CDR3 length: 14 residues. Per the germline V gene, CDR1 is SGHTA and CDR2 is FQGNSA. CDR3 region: CASSLDNRGEKLFF.

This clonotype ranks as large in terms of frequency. CDR3: CASSLPGTKNIQYF. This rearrangement joins TRBV7-2 to TRBJ2-4; TCRdb lists TRBD1, though no DNA is available to test this call. The CDR3 is made up of 14 amino acids. Germline assignment: CDR1 SGHTA and CDR2 FQGNSA.

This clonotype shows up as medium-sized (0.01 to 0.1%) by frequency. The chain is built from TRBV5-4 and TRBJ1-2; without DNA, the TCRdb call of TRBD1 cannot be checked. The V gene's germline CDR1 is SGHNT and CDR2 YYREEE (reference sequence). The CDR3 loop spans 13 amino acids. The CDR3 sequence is CASSPTGPYGYTF.

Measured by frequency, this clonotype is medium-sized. This CDR3 is CASGHRGGEKLFF. The V and J genes are TRBV3-1 and TRBJ1-4; without DNA, the TCRdb call of TRBD1 cannot be checked. This CDR3 comprises 13 residues. Per the germline V gene, CDR1 is LGHDT and CDR2 is YNNKEL (reference sequence). Using reference TRBV3-1 and TRBJ1-4 for the parts outside the CDR3, the full variable domain is DTAVSQTPKYLVTQMGNDKSIKCEQNLGHDTMYWYKQDSKKFLKIMFSYNNKELIINETVPNRFSPKSPDKAHLNLHINSLELGDSAVYFCASGHRGGEKLFFGSGTQLSVL.

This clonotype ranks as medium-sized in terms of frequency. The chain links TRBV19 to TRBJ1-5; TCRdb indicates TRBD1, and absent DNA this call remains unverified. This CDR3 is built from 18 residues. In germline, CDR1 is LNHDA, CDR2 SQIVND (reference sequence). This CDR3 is CASSIAPIQGYSNQPQHF. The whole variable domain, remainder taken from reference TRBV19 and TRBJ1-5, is DGGITQSPKYLFRKEGQNVTLSCEQNLNHDAMYWYRQDPGQGLRLIYYSQIVNDFQKGDIAEGYSVSREKKESFPLTVTSAQKNPTAFYLCASSIAPIQGYSNQPQHFGDGTRLSIL.

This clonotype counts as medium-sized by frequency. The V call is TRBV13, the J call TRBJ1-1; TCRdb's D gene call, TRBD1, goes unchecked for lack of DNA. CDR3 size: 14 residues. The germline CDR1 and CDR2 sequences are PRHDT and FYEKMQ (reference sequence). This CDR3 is CASSLVGRGTEAFF.

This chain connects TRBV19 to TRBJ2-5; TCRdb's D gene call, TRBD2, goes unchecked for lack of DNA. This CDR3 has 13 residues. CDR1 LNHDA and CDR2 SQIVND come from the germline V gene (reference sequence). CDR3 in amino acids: CASSSQGGETQYF.

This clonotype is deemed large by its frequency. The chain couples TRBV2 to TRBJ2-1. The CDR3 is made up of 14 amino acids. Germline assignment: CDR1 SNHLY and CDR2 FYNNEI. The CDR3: CASSARGSYNEQFF. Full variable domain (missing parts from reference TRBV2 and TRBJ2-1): EPEVTQTPSHQVTQMGQEVILRCVPISNHLYFYWYRQILGQKVEFLVSFYNNEISEKSEIFDDQFSVERPDGSNFTLKIRSTKLEDSAMYFCASSARGSYNEQFFGPGTRLTVL.

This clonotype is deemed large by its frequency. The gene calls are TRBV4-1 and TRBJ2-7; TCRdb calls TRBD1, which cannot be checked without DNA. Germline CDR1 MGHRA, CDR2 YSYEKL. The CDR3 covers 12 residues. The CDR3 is CASSQDDSEQYF.

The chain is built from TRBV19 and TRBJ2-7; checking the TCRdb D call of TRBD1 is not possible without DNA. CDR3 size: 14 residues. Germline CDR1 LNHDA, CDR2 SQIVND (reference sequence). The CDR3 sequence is CASSVQGGAYEQYF.